The sequence of this TCR beta chain was determined in a study of breast tumors, draining lymph nodes, adjacent tissues. General study results and limits: Data only fit, rather than demonstrated, lymph node origin of most tumor T cells. Luminal-like breast cancer showed significantly higher tumor–nontumor repertoire similarity than basal-like.

One entry per CDR3 protein, called by TCRdb with MiXCR from the multiplex PCR reads. This repertoire shows 130,000 or so distinct CDR3 sequences, 21% found once; its top ten account for roughly 2%. This CDR3 region has 14 residues. V was trimmed by 4 bases and J by 6 bases, leaving 17 bases between them. The V gene's germline CDR1 is GTSNPN and CDR2 SVGIG (reference sequence). Breast cancer patients provided tissue from their axillary draining lymph nodes. This clonotype was found once. What it binds is unknown. The specimen sequenced was axillary lymph node tissue. This chain uses TRBV30 with TRBJ2-3; D perhaps matches TRBD2 (5 bases). This TCR came from a female donor with breast cancer. Some clones in this sample may be carry-over from other donors' samples. The CDR3 nucleotides are TGTGCCTGGACCCCTGCGTCGGGGTTGGATACGCAGTATTTT. The encoded protein is CAWTPASGLDTQYF.